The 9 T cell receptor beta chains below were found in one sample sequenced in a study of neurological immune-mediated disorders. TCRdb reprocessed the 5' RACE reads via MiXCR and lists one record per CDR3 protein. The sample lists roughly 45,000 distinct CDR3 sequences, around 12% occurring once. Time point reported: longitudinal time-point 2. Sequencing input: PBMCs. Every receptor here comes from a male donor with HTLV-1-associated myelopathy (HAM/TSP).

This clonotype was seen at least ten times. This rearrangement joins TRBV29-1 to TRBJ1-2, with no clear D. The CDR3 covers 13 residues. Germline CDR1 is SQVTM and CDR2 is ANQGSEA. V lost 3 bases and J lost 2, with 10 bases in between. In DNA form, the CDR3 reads TGCAGCGTTGACAGTTACTTAAACTATGGCTACACCTTC. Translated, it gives CSVDSYLNYGYTF.

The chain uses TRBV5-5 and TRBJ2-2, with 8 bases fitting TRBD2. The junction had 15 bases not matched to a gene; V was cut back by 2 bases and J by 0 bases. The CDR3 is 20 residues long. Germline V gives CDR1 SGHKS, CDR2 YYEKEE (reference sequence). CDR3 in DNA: TGTGCCAGCAGCTTCCAACACCCGAAGGTAGCGGGACCGAACACCGGGGAGCTGTTTTTT. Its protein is CASSFQHPKVAGPNTGELFF.

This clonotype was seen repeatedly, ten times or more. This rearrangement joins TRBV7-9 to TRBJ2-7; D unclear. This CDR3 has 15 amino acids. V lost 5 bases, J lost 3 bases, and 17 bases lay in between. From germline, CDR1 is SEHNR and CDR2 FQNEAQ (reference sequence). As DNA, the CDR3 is TGTGCCAGCAGCCCACTTAGAGCCAGAAACTACGAGCAGTACTTC. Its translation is CASSPLRARNYEQYF.

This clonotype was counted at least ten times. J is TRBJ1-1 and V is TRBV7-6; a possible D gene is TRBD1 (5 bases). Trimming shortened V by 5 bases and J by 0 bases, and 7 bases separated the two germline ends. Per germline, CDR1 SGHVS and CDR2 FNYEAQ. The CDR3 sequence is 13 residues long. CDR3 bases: TGTGCCAGCAGCGGGGCCGTGAACACTGAAGCTTTCTTT. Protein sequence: CASSGAVNTEAFF.

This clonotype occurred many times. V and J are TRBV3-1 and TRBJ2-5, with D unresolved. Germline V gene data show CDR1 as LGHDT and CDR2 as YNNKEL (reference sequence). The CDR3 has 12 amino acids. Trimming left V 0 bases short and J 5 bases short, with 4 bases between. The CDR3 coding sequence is TGTGCCAGCAGCCAAGATACGGAGACCCAGTACTTC. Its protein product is CASSQDTETQYF.

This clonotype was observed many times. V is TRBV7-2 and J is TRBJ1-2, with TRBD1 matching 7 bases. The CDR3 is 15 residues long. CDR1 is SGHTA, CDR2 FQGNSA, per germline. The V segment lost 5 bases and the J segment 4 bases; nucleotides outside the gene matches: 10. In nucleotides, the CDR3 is TGTGCCAGCAGCCCGTGGACAGGCGAAGCCTATGGCTACACCTTC. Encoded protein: CASSPWTGEAYGYTF.

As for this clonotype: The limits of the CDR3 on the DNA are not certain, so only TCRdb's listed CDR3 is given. CDR3 loop: CASSFYICSAGETGAREKLFF. This chain uses TRBV7-9 with TRBJ1-4; the tabulated D call, TRBD1, remains unverified against the DNA. The V gene's germline CDR1 is SEHNR and CDR2 FQNEAQ (reference sequence). The CDR3 sequence runs 21 residues, both termini included.

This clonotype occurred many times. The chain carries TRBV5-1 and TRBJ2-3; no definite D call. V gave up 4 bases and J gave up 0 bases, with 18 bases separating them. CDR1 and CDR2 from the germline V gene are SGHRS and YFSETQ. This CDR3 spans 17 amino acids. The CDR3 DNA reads TGCGCCAGCAGCCGCTTCACACGCCGTCCTAGCACAGATACGCAGTATTTT. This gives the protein CASSRFTRRPSTDTQYF.

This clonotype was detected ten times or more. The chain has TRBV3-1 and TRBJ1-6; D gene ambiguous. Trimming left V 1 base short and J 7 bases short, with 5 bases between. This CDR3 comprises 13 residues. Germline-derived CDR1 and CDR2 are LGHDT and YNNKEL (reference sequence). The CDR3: CASSQGRNSPLHF. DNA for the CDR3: TGTGCCAGCAGCCAAGGCCGCAATTCACCCCTCCACTTT.